This TCR beta chain was observed in a study of response to subunit inactivated influenza vaccine. This clonotype has more than one count but fewer than ten. Its matching antigen is unknown. Each CDR3 protein gets one entry after TCRdb re-called the RT-PCR reads with MiXCR. The sample includes about half a million distinct CDR3 sequences, 25% of them seen just once. Study observations and caveats: Authors suggested that a seasonal influenza vaccination recruits few new T cells each time.

The sequencing here drew on CD4+ T cells sorted from PBMCs, taken 5 days after vaccination. This TCR was recovered from a man aged 50 to 59 who received an inactivated influenza vaccine.

The CDR3 nucleotides read TGCAGTGCCGGGGGCAGCACAGATACGCAGTATTTT. As protein: CSAGGSTDTQYF. This rearrangement joins TRBV20-1 to TRBJ2-3; D is possibly TRBD1 or TRBD2 (6 bases each). CDR1 and CDR2 (germline): DFQATT, SNEGSKA (reference sequence). V lost 6 bases and J lost 0, with 7 bases in between. This CDR3 region has 12 residues.